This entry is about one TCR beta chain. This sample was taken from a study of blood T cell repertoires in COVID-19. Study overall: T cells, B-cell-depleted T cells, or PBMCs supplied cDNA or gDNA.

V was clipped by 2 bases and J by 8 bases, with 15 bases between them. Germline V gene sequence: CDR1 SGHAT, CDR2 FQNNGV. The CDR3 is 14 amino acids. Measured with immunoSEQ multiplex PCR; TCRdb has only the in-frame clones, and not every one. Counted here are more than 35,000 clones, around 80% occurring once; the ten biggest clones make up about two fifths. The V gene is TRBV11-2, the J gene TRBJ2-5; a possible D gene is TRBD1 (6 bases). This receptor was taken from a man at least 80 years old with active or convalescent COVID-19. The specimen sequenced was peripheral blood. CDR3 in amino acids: CASSLPTGQRTQYF. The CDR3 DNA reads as TGTGCCAGCAGCTTACCCACAGGGCAGAGAACCCAGTACTTC.